The next 9 T cell receptor beta chains were all read from a single sample in a study of shared clonotypes between healthy human individuals. Profiling relied on immunoSEQ multiplex PCR, and the TCRdb table lists in-frame clones only, not all of them. The sample lists approximately 1,500,000 clones, under 99% occurring once. Sequencing was done on a sample of naive CD4+ T cells sorted from blood. Specified subset: CD45RA+ positively selected. These TCRs come from a young man in good health.

The chain's CDR3 is CASSPAGRDTGELFF. CDR3 nucleotide sequence: TGTGCCAGCAGCCCGGCGGGGAGGGACACCGGGGAGCTGTTTTTT. The chain recombines TRBV5-4 with TRBJ2-2, with 7 positions matching TRBD2. This CDR3 has 15 residues. CDR1 is SGHNT, CDR2 YYREEE, per germline (reference sequence). The trim removed 4 bases at V and 3 bases at J, leaving 6 bases unmatched. Filled out from reference TRBV5-4 and TRBJ2-2, the complete variable domain reads ETGVTQSPTHLIKTRGQQVTLRCSSQSGHNTVSWYQQALGQGPQFIFQYYREEENGRGNFPPRFSGLQFPNYSSELNVNALELDDSALYLCASSPAGRDTGELFFGEGSRLTVL.

The rearrangement uses TRBV6-5 and TRBJ2-6; D is possibly TRBD2 (6 bases). This CDR3 is 15 amino acids long. Looked up from germline, CDR1 is MNHEY and CDR2 is SVGAGI. The CDR3 sequence is CAVKGLLSGANVLTF. CDR3 bases: TGTGCTGTAAAGGGACTTCTCTCTGGGGCCAACGTCCTGACTTTC.

V and J are TRBV11-2 and TRBJ2-5; D not resolved. This CDR3 region has 14 residues. Germline V gives CDR1 SGHAT, CDR2 FQNNGV. V lost 0 bases, J lost 5 bases, and 10 bases lay in between. Written as DNA, the CDR3 is TGTGCCAGCAGCTTAGACGGCAACTCGGAGACCCAGTACTTC. This codes for CASSLDGNSETQYF.

CDR3 residues: CASRYGQGSTGELFF. DNA of the CDR3: TGTGCCAGCAGATACGGACAGGGGAGCACCGGGGAGCTGTTTTTT. The V call is TRBV6-6, the J call TRBJ2-2, with 9 nucleotides matching TRBD1. The CDR3 is 15 amino acids. V shed 6 bases and J 4 bases; nucleotides not matched to a gene: 6. Germline CDR1 reads MNHNY; CDR2 reads SVGAGI (reference sequence).

CDR3 loop: CASSYGAGVVETQYF. CDR3 nucleotide sequence: TGTGCCAGCAGTTACGGGGCGGGAGTGGTAGAGACCCAGTACTTC. V is TRBV6-5 and J is TRBJ2-5, with 7 bases aligning to TRBD2. The CDR3 has 15 amino acids. Germline V gene data show CDR1 as MNHEY and CDR2 as SVGAGI. V was clipped by 2 bases and J by 4 bases; unmatched bases: 7.

This CDR3 reads CASSPTGDTEAFF. The CDR3 DNA reads as TGCGCCAGCAGCCCGACAGGGGACACTGAAGCTTTCTTT. The V call is TRBV5-1, the J call TRBJ1-1; 8 nucleotides align to TRBD1. V was clipped by 4 bases and J by 3 bases; unmatched bases: 2. This CDR3 region has 13 residues. CDR1 and CDR2 (germline): SGHRS, YFSETQ. Supplemented by reference TRBV5-1 and TRBJ1-1, the full variable domain reads KAGVTQTPRYLIKTRGQQVTLSCSPISGHRSVSWYQQTPGQGLQFLFEYFSETQRNKGNFPGRFSGRQFSNSRSEMNVSTLELGDSALYLCASSPTGDTEAFFGQGTRLTVV.

This sequence joins TRBV5-4 and TRBJ2-5; 7 bases match TRBD2. Trimming removed 1 base from V and 3 bases from J; junction bases left unmatched: 9. The germline V gene has CDR1 SGHNT and CDR2 YYREEE (reference sequence). CDR3 size: 16 residues. The CDR3 DNA sequence: TGTGCCAGCAGCTTGCGTCTAGCGGCGCAGAAAGAGACCCAGTACTTC. It codes for CASSLRLAAQKETQYF.

The gene calls are TRBV9 and TRBJ2-5; maybe TRBD2 (6 bases). V was shortened by 2 bases and J by 5 bases, with 19 bases between the two germline ends. Germline V gene sequence: CDR1 SGDLS, CDR2 YYNGEE. CDR3 length equals 16 residues. CDR3 amino acids: CASSVTATSSHETQYF. The CDR3 coding sequence is TGTGCCAGCAGCGTGACGGCAACTAGCAGCCACGAGACCCAGTACTTC.

This chain joins TRBV19 and TRBJ2-3; 7 bases fit TRBD2. Unmatched junction bases numbered 9, after V lost 0 bases and J lost 3 bases. The CDR3 is 17 residues long. Germline lookup yields CDR1 LNHDA and CDR2 SQIVND (reference sequence). The CDR3 loop is CASSIDGGGSRTDTQYF. The DNA for the CDR3 is TGTGCCAGTAGTATAGATGGAGGCGGGAGTCGTACAGATACGCAGTATTTT.